Below, 17 T cell receptor beta chains from the same sample are listed, as sequenced in a study of CXCR3-negative and CXCR3-positive naive CD8 T cells (dated by TCRdb to the late 2010s). The instrument given in TCRdb is NextSeq 550. The Human TCR Profiling Kit (MiLaboratory) was used to make UMI-labeled 5' RACE TRB cDNA libraries. The reads underwent TCRdb reprocessing, giving one record for each CDR3 protein sequence and no DNA. The table for this sample records tens of thousands of distinct CDR3 sequences. The ten most abundant clones make up under 15% of the sample. The sample taken for sequencing was memory CD8+ T cells from blood. The sample's cell subset or site label, in plain terms: conventional CD8+ memory T cells (TMEM), sorted as controls. Receptors originate from a human donor in good health. Some clones in this sample may be carry-over from other donors' samples.

The V call is TRBV5-4, the J call TRBJ2-4; TCRdb's D call of TRBD1 is untestable without DNA. Per germline, CDR1 SGHNT and CDR2 YYREEE (reference sequence). The CDR3 extends over 17 amino acids. The CDR3 sequence is CASSLARGPLAKNIQYF. The whole variable domain, remainder taken from reference TRBV5-4 and TRBJ2-4, is ETGVTQSPTHLIKTRGQQVTLRCSSQSGHNTVSWYQQALGQGPQFIFQYYREEENGRGNFPPRFSGLQFPNYSSELNVNALELDDSALYLCASSLARGPLAKNIQYFGAGTRLSVL.

This chain links TRBV7-8 with TRBJ2-3; with no DNA, the TCRdb D assignment of TRBD1 cannot be verified. The length of the CDR3 is 16 residues. Per the germline V gene, CDR1 is SGHVS and CDR2 is FQNEAQ. The CDR3: CASSLVGTLITDTQYF.

CDR3 region: CPSSFTLAGGGETQYF. The rearrangement links TRBV7-8 to TRBJ2-5; TCRdb selects TRBD2, and the lack of DNA leaves this call unchecked. The CDR3 covers 16 residues. Germline-derived CDR1 and CDR2 are SGHVS and FQNEAQ.

The chain employs TRBV7-9 and TRBJ1-6. Germline V lookup: CDR1 SEHNR, CDR2 FQNEAQ (reference sequence). This CDR3 spans 12 amino acids. CDR3 residues: CASSINNSPLHF.

The J gene is TRBJ2-1, the V gene TRBV7-3; no DNA is available, so the TRBD2 call from TCRdb remains unchecked. Germline loops: CDR1 SGHTA, CDR2 FQGTGA. CDR3 size: 13 residues. CDR3 sequence: CASTLAVGNEQFF.

The chain carries TRBV29-1 and TRBJ1-4. The CDR3 is 15 amino acids. Germline V gives CDR1 SQVTM, CDR2 ANQGSEA. The CDR3 region is CSVEGMGATNEKLFF.

J is TRBJ2-1 and V is TRBV12-3 or TRBV12-4. The CDR3 consists of 12 residues. CDR3 region: CASSLSGVEQFF.

The CDR3: CASSSYSAGRTGDTQYF. This rearrangement joins TRBV6-5 to TRBJ2-3; the D call from TCRdb, TRBD1, cannot be confirmed without DNA. The CDR3 loop spans 17 amino acids. Germline CDR1 is MNHEY and CDR2 is SVGAGI.

The genes are TRBV7-9 and TRBJ2-3. This CDR3 is built from 12 residues. Germline V gene lookup returns CDR1 SEHNR and CDR2 FQNEAQ (reference sequence). CDR3 region: CASLVTYGTQYF.

The CDR3 is CASSLLSGPAFF. The gene calls are TRBV7-6 and TRBJ1-1. CDR3 size: 12 residues. CDR1 and CDR2 (germline): SGHVS, FNYEAQ.

This CDR3 is CSFRQGSNQPQHF. This chain links TRBV29-1 with TRBJ1-5; the TCRdb D gene call, TRBD1, has no DNA to confirm it. This CDR3 is built from 13 residues. Germline values: CDR1 SQVTM, CDR2 ANQGSEA. The complete variable domain, with remaining parts taken from reference TRBV29-1 and TRBJ1-5, reads SAVISQKPSRDICQRGTSLTIQCQVDSQVTMMFWYRQQPGQSLTLIATANQGSEATYESGFVIDKFPISRPNLTFSTLTVSNMSPEDSSIYLCSFRQGSNQPQHFGDGTRLSIL.

The rearrangement uses TRBV27 and TRBJ2-7. The CDR3 loop spans 13 amino acids. Germline V gene sequence: CDR1 MNHEY, CDR2 SMNVEV (reference sequence). The CDR3 protein is CASSLTSSYEQYF.

The V call is TRBV20-1, the J call TRBJ1-2. The germline V gene has CDR1 DFQATT and CDR2 SNEGSKA (reference sequence). CDR3 length equals 12 residues. CDR3 sequence: CSLETVLWGYTF.

This clonotype is identified as medium-sized from frequency. CDR3 protein: CSVEGEDGPTEAFF. The chain couples TRBV29-1 to TRBJ1-1. The CDR3 consists of 14 residues. CDR1 and CDR2 (germline): SQVTM, ANQGSEA.

The rearrangement joins TRBV20-1 to TRBJ1-2; lacking DNA, the TRBD1 call made by TCRdb goes unchecked. Germline CDR1 reads DFQATT; CDR2 reads SNEGSKA (reference sequence). This CDR3 spans 14 amino acids. CDR3: CSAPGGRRNYGYTF.

This chain uses TRBV6-2 or TRBV6-3 with TRBJ2-7; with no DNA, the TCRdb D assignment of TRBD1 cannot be verified. The CDR3 has 15 amino acids. Germline V gene data show CDR1 as MNHEY and CDR2 as SVGEGT. CDR3 region: CASSHLPDRGNEQYF.

The V and J genes are TRBV3-1 and TRBJ2-1; the TRBD1 assignment by TCRdb is unverifiable without DNA. Germline CDR1 is LGHDT and CDR2 is YNNKEL (reference sequence). This CDR3 has 19 residues. This chain's CDR3 is CASSQWLIDRGPLYNEQFF.